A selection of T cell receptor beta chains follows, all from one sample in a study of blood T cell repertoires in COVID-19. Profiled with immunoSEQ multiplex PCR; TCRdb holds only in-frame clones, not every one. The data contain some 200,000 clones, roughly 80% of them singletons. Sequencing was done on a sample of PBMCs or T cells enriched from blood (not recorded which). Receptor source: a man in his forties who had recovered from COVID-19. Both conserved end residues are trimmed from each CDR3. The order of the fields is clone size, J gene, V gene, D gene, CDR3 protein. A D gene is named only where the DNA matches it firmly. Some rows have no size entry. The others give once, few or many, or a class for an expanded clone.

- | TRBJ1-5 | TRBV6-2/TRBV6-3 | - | ASSYPSLERNAPQH
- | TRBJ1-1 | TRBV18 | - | ASSPYTNENTEAF
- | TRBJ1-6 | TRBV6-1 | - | ASSDDSSYNSPLH
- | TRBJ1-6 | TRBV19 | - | ASSSTGGNSPLH
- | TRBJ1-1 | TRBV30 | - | AWGQRNTEAF
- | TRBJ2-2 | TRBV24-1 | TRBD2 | ATSEGGLAGVPGELF
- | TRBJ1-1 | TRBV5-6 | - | ASSKGVVTGTLSTF
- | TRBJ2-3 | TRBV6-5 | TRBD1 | ASTLQGSSTDTQY
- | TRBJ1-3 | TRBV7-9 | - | ASSSTGLSGNTIY
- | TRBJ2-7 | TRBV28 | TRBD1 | ASSSLSEGQGHYEQY
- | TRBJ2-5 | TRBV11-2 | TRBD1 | ASSDRDSGQETQY
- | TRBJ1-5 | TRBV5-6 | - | ASSLRGGRPQH
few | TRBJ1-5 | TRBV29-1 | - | SVLLLGGQPQH
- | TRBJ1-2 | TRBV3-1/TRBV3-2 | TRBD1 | ASSLGQNYGYT
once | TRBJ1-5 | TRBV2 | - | ASSEMGSGSNQPQH
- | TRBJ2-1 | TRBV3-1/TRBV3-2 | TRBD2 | ASSQYREGRNEQF
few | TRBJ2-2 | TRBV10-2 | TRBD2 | ASSGTSGSFGELF
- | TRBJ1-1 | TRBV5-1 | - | ASQATGGSPGTEAF
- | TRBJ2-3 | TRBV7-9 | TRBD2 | ASSLAAGGEDTQY
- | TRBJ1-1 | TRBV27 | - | ASKTGWGTEAF
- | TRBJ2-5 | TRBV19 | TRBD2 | ASTGLAGGEETQY
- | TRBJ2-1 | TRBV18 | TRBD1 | ASSYDRAYEQF
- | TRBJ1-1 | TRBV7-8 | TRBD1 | ASSLVGTANTEAF
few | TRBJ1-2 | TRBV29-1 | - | SVATGDLSVGYT
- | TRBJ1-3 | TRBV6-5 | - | ASTVPSGNTIY
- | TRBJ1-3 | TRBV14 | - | ASSQVANSGNTIY
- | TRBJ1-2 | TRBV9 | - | ASSPRGGGGYYGYT
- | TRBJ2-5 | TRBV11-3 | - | ASSLNPWGPQY
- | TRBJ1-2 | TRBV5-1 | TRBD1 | ASSLRTGLYGYT
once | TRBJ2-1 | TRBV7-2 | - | ASSSRAGRSYNEQF
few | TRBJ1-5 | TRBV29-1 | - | SVGQADQPQH
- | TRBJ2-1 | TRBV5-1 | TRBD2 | ASSLMGRGFEQF
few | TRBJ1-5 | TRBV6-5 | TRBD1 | ASSYSRAGGGQPQH
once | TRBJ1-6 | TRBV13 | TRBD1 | ASSDTGGGSYSPLH
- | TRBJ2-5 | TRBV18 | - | ASSGNRASQETQY
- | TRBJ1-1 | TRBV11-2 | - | ASSWGDTEAF
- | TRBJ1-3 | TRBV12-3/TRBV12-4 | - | ASTISGNTIY
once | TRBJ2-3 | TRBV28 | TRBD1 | ASSFMWGRGIEDTQY
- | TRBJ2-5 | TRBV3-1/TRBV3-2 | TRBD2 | ASSQWASGSFGRETQY
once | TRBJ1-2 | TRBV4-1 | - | ASSQEAAGGRLS
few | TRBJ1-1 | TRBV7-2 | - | ASSLVQVTEAF
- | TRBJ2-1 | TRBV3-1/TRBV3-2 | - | ASSQVLASNEQF
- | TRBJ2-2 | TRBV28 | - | ASSFASGSFTGELF
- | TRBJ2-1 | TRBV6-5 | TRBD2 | ASSYSASGYNEQF
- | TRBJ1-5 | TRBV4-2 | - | ASSQDGRSGTNQPQH
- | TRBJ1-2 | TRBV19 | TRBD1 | ASSLRGREYGYT
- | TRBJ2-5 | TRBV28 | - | ASSFTYGEGETQY
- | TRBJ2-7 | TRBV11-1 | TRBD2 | ASSLELAGPYEQY